This entry lists 31 T cell receptor beta chains sequenced from one sample in a study of T cell repertoires in cytomegalovirus infection. What these receptors recognize is not known. MiXCR, run by TCRdb on the reads, gives a single entry per CDR3 protein. The sample holds 60,000 to 75,000 distinct CDR3 sequences; approximately 22% are singletons and the top ten take 60% to 80%. Sequenced: PBMCs, sequenced either directly or after in vitro stimulation (not recorded which). Receptors originate from a human donor in good health (CMV status not recorded). Some clones in this sample may be carry-over from other donors' samples.

This clonotype was observed a handful of times. V usage is TRBV5-6 and J usage is TRBJ2-3, with 8 bases lining up with TRBD2. The CDR3 has 15 residues. V was pared by 4 bases and J by 3 bases, with 7 bases of the junction left unmatched. CDR1 is SGHDT and CDR2 is YYEEEE in the germline V gene. The CDR3 bases are TGTGCCAGCAGCGGTTTGTTAGCGGGAACAGATACGCAGTATTTT. Its translation is CASSGLLAGTDTQYF.

This clonotype was counted at least ten times. The rearrangement links TRBV12-3 or TRBV12-4 to TRBJ2-7, with D perhaps TRBD1 (6 bases). Trimming shortened V by 6 bases and J by 0 bases, and 9 bases separated the two germline ends. This CDR3 has 13 residues. The chain's CDR3 is CASSRDISYEQYV. CDR3 nucleotides: TGTGCCAGCAGCCGGGACATCTCCTACGAGCAGTACGTC.

As for this clonotype: This may be a read error, as it is one base from a much larger clone. The CDR3 loop reads CASSYRIRTSHFYEQYF. The DNA for the CDR3 is TGTGCCAGCAGTTACCGAATCCGGACTAGCCATTTTTACGAGCAGTACTTC. The rearrangement uses TRBV6-1 and TRBJ2-7; 8 bases line up with TRBD2. Per germline, CDR1 MNHNS and CDR2 SASEGT. This CDR3 comprises 17 residues. With V trimmed by 5 bases and J by 4 bases, 16 bases remained unmatched.

This clonotype has only a few counts. The rearrangement links TRBV6-2 or TRBV6-3 to TRBJ2-3, with TRBD2 matching over 8 bases. Losses at the gene ends were 6 bases for V and 0 bases for J; bases not matched to a gene: 8. This CDR3 comprises 16 residues. Germline V gene lookup returns CDR1 MNHEY and CDR2 SVGEGT. CDR3 protein: CASRLSPGGSTDTQYF. For the CDR3, the DNA is TGTGCCAGCAGGTTATCCCCGGGGGGGAGCACAGATACGCAGTATTTT.

At least ten counts were recorded for this clonotype. The chain employs TRBV7-8 and TRBJ1-2; 7 bases map to TRBD1. The CDR3 sequence is 15 residues long. Germline V gene data show CDR1 as SGHVS and CDR2 as FQNEAQ. J lost 3 bases, V lost 0 bases, and 4 bases had no gene match. CDR3 coding DNA: TGTGCCAGCAGCTTAGCACAGGGGTGGCACTATGGCTACACCTTC. Protein: CASSLAQGWHYGYTF. Supplemented by reference TRBV7-8 and TRBJ1-2, the full variable domain reads GAGVSQSPRYKVAKRGQDVALRCDPISGHVSLFWYQQALGQGPEFLTYFQNEAQLDKSGLPSDRFFAERPEGSVSTLKIQRTQQEDSAVYLCASSLAQGWHYGYTFGSGTRLTVV.

This clonotype was counted a single time. V gene TRBV7-8 combines with J gene TRBJ1-1; no firm D call. Trimming shortened V by 1 base and J by 4 bases, and 10 bases separated the two germline ends. The CDR3 loop spans 14 amino acids. Germline V gene data show CDR1 as SGHVS and CDR2 as FQNEAQ. The DNA of the CDR3 is TGTGCCAGCAGCTTAGTTGGTGGGAGCACTGAAGCTTTCTTT. This encodes CASSLVGGSTEAFF.

The rearrangement links TRBV7-6 to TRBJ2-5; D perhaps matches TRBD2 (5 bases). Germline lookup yields CDR1 SGHVS and CDR2 FNYEAQ. This CDR3 region has 13 residues. V was shortened by 2 bases and J by 5 bases, with 9 bases between the two germline ends. Here the CDR3 reads CASSLRGTETQYF. As DNA, the CDR3 is TGTGCCAGCAGCTTACGGGGAACGGAGACCCAGTACTTC.

This clonotype was observed a handful of times. J is TRBJ1-5 and V is TRBV11-2; D gene uncertain. The CDR3 has 13 residues. The germline V gene encodes CDR1 SGHAT and CDR2 FQNNGV. The germline V and J ends were trimmed by 0 bases and 7 bases, with 7 bases remaining between them. CDR3 in DNA: TGTGCCAGCAGCTTAGATCGCGGGCAGCCCCAGCATTTT. Amino acid sequence: CASSLDRGQPQHF.

In DNA form, the CDR3 reads TGTGCCAGCAGTTCGACTAGTAACAATGAGCAGTTCTTC. Translated: CASSSTSNNEQFF. The chain carries TRBV6-2 or TRBV6-3 and TRBJ2-1; D perhaps matches TRBD2 (6 bases). The V gene's germline CDR1 is MNHEY and CDR2 SVGEGT. Trimming removed 4 bases from V and 5 bases from J, with 9 bases in between. The CDR3 extends over 13 amino acids.

This clonotype has a handful of counts. This chain connects TRBV7-6 to TRBJ2-5; unclear D gene. This CDR3 spans 14 amino acids. Trimming left V 1 base short and J 7 bases short, with 13 bases between. The germline V gene has CDR1 SGHVS and CDR2 FNYEAQ. CDR3 DNA: TGTGCCAGCAGCTTAGGGACCGACCTTTGGACCCAGTACTTC. Translated: CASSLGTDLWTQYF.

This clonotype showed up just a few times. The chain couples TRBV6-2 or TRBV6-3 to TRBJ2-3; D gene ambiguous. V lost 6 bases, J lost 5 bases, and 15 bases lay in between. Germline-derived CDR1 and CDR2 are MNHEY and SVGEGT. CDR3 length: 14 amino acids. CDR3 sequence (DNA): TGTGCCAGCAGGCCTTCCCCGGCTGGAGATACGCAGTATTTT. It specifies CASRPSPAGDTQYF.

This chain connects TRBV15 to TRBJ1-1; 9 bases align to TRBD1. The germline gives CDR1 LNHNV, CDR2 YYDKDF (reference sequence). The CDR3 sequence is 15 residues long. J was trimmed by 3 bases and V by 6 bases; bases with no gene match: 8. CDR3 DNA sequence: TGTGCCACCAGTGGGACAGGGACATGGGACACTGAAGCTTTCTTT. It translates to CATSGTGTWDTEAFF.

The chain joins TRBV7-2 to TRBJ1-6; no definite D call. The germline CDR1 and CDR2 sequences are SGHTA and FQGNSA. Trimming pared 5 bases from V and 5 bases from J, leaving 10 bases between. This CDR3 has 14 amino acids. The CDR3 sequence: CASSPHGDNSPLHF. The CDR3, as DNA: TGTGCCAGCAGCCCCCATGGGGATAATTCACCCCTCCACTTT.

This clonotype appeared a few times. The rearrangement links TRBV4-1 to TRBJ2-1, with no clear D. The CDR3 sequence is 15 residues long. CDR1 and CDR2 from the germline V gene are MGHRA and YSYEKL. With 0 bases removed from V and 3 bases from J, the gap between germline ends came to 9 bases. CDR3 nucleotide sequence: TGCGCCAGCAGCCAAGAGGCCCTCAACTACAATGAGCAGTTCTTC. Protein sequence: CASSQEALNYNEQFF.

V and J are TRBV27 and TRBJ1-4, with 11 bases identical to TRBD1. Germline V gives CDR1 MNHEY, CDR2 SMNVEV (reference sequence). This CDR3 contains 15 residues. V lost 6 bases and J lost 8; bases outside the gene matches: 8. As DNA, the CDR3 is TGTGCCAGCAGATTCATGGGACAGGGGGAGGAAAAACTGTTTTTT. Its translation: CASRFMGQGEEKLFF.

This clonotype appeared a few times. The chain is built from TRBV4-3 and TRBJ2-1; D possibly corresponds to TRBD2 (5 bases). The CDR3 spans 16 residues. The V end lost 0 bases, the J end lost 4 bases, and 13 bases lay between the germline ends. Germline-derived CDR1 and CDR2 are LGHNA and YSLEER. CDR3 protein: CASSQDQLVLYNEQFF. CDR3 bases: TGCGCCAGCAGCCAAGATCAACTAGTCTTGTACAATGAGCAGTTCTTC.

The chain employs TRBV9 and TRBJ2-1; 9 bases match TRBD2. CDR3 length: 15 amino acids. The trim removed 1 base at V and 6 bases at J, leaving 5 bases unmatched. Germline CDR1 reads SGDLS; CDR2 reads YYNGEE. CDR3 protein: CASSVIGTSINEQFF. DNA of the CDR3: TGTGCCAGCAGCGTAATCGGGACTAGCATCAATGAGCAGTTCTTC.

This clonotype came up a few times. This sequence joins TRBV29-1 and TRBJ1-2, with TRBD1 matching 7 bases. The germline gives CDR1 SQVTM, CDR2 ANQGSEA. The CDR3 spans 14 residues. With 2 bases clipped from V and 3 bases from J, the junction kept 6 bases outside the gene matches. As DNA, the CDR3 is TGCAGCGTTGAAAAAGGGGGCGATTACTATGGCTACACCTTC. Its translation: CSVEKGGDYYGYTF.

The chain combines TRBV18 with TRBJ2-2; D unclear. This CDR3 region has 13 residues. Germline V gene data show CDR1 as KGHSH and CDR2 as LQKENI. The V end lost 0 bases, the J end lost 9 bases, and 8 bases lay between the germline ends. This CDR3 reads CASSPPTPRELFF. The CDR3 DNA sequence: TGTGCCAGCTCACCACCGACCCCCCGGGAGCTGTTTTTT.

The table lists this clonotype with many counts. The chain recombines TRBV7-3 with TRBJ2-6; maybe TRBD2 (5 bases). The germline V gene encodes CDR1 SGHTA and CDR2 FQGTGA. The V gene lost 5 bases and the J gene lost 0 bases, with 11 bases spanning the gap. The CDR3 is 16 amino acids. CDR3 loop: CASSPPGISGANVLTF. In nucleotides, the CDR3 is TGTGCCAGCAGCCCTCCGGGGATCTCTGGGGCCAACGTCCTGACTTTC.

A few counts support this clonotype. The chain carries TRBV6-2 or TRBV6-3 and TRBJ2-1; possibly TRBD1 or TRBD2 for D (6 bases each). Germline CDR1 reads MNHEY; CDR2 reads SVGEGT. The CDR3 extends over 15 amino acids. V shed 6 bases and J shed 4 bases, with 16 bases lying between them. The CDR3: CASRHRDLGYNEQFF. The CDR3 DNA sequence: TGTGCCAGCAGACACAGGGACTTAGGGTACAATGAGCAGTTCTTC.

The V call is TRBV10-3, the J call TRBJ1-1, with D unresolved. V was clipped by 4 bases and J by 5 bases, with 11 bases between them. Germline V CDR1 and CDR2: ENHRY, SYGVKD. The CDR3 sequence is 13 residues long. CDR3 protein: CAISATVETEAFF. The CDR3 nucleotides read TGTGCCATCAGTGCGACGGTCGAGACTGAAGCTTTCTTT.

This clonotype was seen a few times. This chain links TRBV28 with TRBJ2-7; a possible D gene is TRBD2 (7 bases). The CDR3 sequence is 13 residues long. Looked up from germline, CDR1 is MDHEN and CDR2 is SYDVKM. Trimming stripped 11 bases from V and 3 bases from J, with 17 bases between. CDR3 nucleotides: TGTGCCTCATTCTCCGGGGGGCTCTACGAGCAGTACTTC. Translated: CASFSGGLYEQYF.

This clonotype has a count of ten or more. The CDR3 protein is CASTLRTGYPSNDGYTF. CDR3 nucleotides: TGTGCCAGCACCCTCCGGACAGGGTACCCCTCCAACGATGGCTACACCTTC. This chain connects TRBV7-2 to TRBJ1-2; 8 bases match TRBD1. Unmatched junction bases numbered 19, after V lost 7 bases and J lost 6 bases. The CDR3 sequence is 17 residues long. From germline, CDR1 is SGHTA and CDR2 FQGNSA.

The DNA of the CDR3 is TGTGCCAGCTGCGGGGGAAGCTCCTACAATGAGCAGTTCTTC. As protein: CASCGGSSYNEQFF. The chain couples TRBV27 to TRBJ2-1; the match to TRBD2 covers 7 bases. The V and J ends lost 8 bases and 0 bases, in that order; junction bases with no gene match: 4. There are 14 residues in the CDR3. Per the germline V gene, CDR1 is MNHEY and CDR2 is SMNVEV (reference sequence).

Regarding this clonotype: A much larger clone lies a single base off, so this may be a read error. J is TRBJ2-3 and V is TRBV7-2; the match to TRBD1 covers 7 bases. Judging by the DNA end, TRBJ1-5 fits better; the J call may be wrong. Germline V CDR1 and CDR2: SGHTA, FQGNSA. The CDR3 totals 14 residues. The CDR3 loop is CANKWQGGSDTQHF. The CDR3 bases are TGTGCCAACAAATGGCAGGGGGGTTCTGATACGCAGCATTTT.

This clonotype was picked up a small number of times. The chain combines TRBV7-2 with TRBJ1-2, with 9 nucleotides matching TRBD1. This CDR3 has 14 amino acids. The germline gives CDR1 SGHTA, CDR2 FQGNSA. After removal of 3 bases from V and 4 bases from J, the junction contained 3 bases not matched to a gene. CDR3 DNA sequence: TGTGCCAGCAGCTTGGGACAGGGTACCTATGGCTACACCTTC. Protein: CASSLGQGTYGYTF.

The table lists this clonotype with many counts. V usage is TRBV6-2 or TRBV6-3 and J usage is TRBJ2-2; D gene uncertain. V was pared by 7 bases and J by 2 bases, with 17 bases between. CDR3 size: 16 residues. CDR1 MNHEY and CDR2 SVGEGT come from the germline V gene. CDR3 loop: CASTDRRRKNTGELFF. The CDR3 DNA follows: TGTGCCAGCACGGATCGACGACGGAAAAACACCGGGGAGCTGTTTTTT.

This chain uses TRBV7-9 with TRBJ2-5; 7 nucleotides line up with TRBD2. Germline CDR1 and CDR2: SEHNR and FQNEAQ (reference sequence). Germline trimming cut 4 bases from V and 5 bases from J; bases unmatched to any gene: 16. This CDR3 has 17 amino acids. Written as DNA, the CDR3 is TGTGCCAGCAGCTCACTTCGGATGGGGGAGGGCCGTGAGACCCAGTACTTC. Its protein is CASSSLRMGEGRETQYF. Looking up the rest from reference TRBV7-9 and TRBJ2-5 gives the full variable domain: DTGVSQNPRHKITKRGQNVTFRCDPISEHNRLYWYRQTLGQGPEFLTYFQNEAQLEKSRLLSDRFSAERPKGSFSTLEIQRTEQGDSAMYLCASSSLRMGEGRETQYFGPGTRLLVL.

At least ten counts were recorded for this clonotype. This sequence joins TRBV7-2 and TRBJ2-7; TRBD2 is a possible D gene (5 bases). V lost 5 bases and J 2 bases, leaving 13 bases between the germline ends. The germline V gene encodes CDR1 SGHTA and CDR2 FQGNSA. The CDR3 consists of 14 residues. CDR3 sequence reads: CASSPAVSTYEQYV. CDR3 nucleotide sequence: TGTGCCAGCAGCCCAGCGGTATCTACCTACGAGCAGTACGTC.

The V gene is TRBV20-1, the J gene TRBJ2-5; D is unresolved. With 0 bases removed from V and 7 bases from J, the gap between germline ends came to 6 bases. Germline assignment: CDR1 DFQATT and CDR2 SNEGSKA (reference sequence). CDR3 length: 11 amino acids. CDR3 region: CSARDYGTQYF. DNA for the CDR3: TGCAGTGCTAGAGATTACGGGACCCAGTACTTC.